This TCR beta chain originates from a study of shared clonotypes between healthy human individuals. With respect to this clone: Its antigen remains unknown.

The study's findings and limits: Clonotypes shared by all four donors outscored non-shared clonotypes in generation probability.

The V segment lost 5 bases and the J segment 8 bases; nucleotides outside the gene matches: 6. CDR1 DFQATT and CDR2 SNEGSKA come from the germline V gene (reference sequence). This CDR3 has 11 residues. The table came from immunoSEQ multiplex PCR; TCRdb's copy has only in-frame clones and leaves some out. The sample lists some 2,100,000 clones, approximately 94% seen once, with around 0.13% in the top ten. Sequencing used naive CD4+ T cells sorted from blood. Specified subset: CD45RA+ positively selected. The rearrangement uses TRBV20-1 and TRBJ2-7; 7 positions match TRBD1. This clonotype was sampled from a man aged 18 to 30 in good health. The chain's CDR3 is CSALNRGQQYF. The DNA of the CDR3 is TGCAGTGCTCTTAACAGGGGTCAGCAGTACTTC.